This is a list of T cell receptor beta chains from one sample in a study of naive and memory T cell subsets. TCRdb redid the calling of the UMI-ligation and nested PCR reads with MiXCR, one entry per CDR3 protein. This repertoire shows about 90,000 distinct CDR3 sequences, 7% to 7.5% found once; its top ten account for roughly 1.5%. Sequencing was performed on central memory CD4+ T cells from blood. The origin of the receptors is a human donor in good health. Each CDR3 is given with its conserved first and last residue. The order of the fields is CDR3 protein, CDR3 DNA, clone size, J gene, D gene, V gene. D genes are given only for firm matches. Rows give clone size only sometimes, using once, few, many, or a class for an expanded clone.

CDR3 protein: CSARRGQIGLGSGANVLTF
CDR3 DNA: TGCAGTGCTCGACGGGGGCAAATAGGGTTAGGGTCTGGGGCCAACGTCCTGACTTTC
clone size: many
J gene: TRBJ2-6
D gene: .
V gene: TRBV20-1

CDR3 protein: CASSLSPNYNSPLHF
CDR3 DNA: TGTGCCAGCAGCTTGAGCCCTAACTATAATTCACCCCTCCACTTT
clone size: many
J gene: TRBJ1-6
D gene: .
V gene: TRBV5-6

CDR3 protein: CASSLDSYNEKLFF
CDR3 DNA: TGTGCCAGCAGCCTCGACAGCTATAATGAAAAACTGTTTTTT
clone size: .
J gene: TRBJ1-4
D gene: .
V gene: TRBV3-1

CDR3 protein: CASVIGGGNEQFF
CDR3 DNA: TGCGCCAGCGTTATCGGGGGGGGCAATGAGCAGTTCTTC
clone size: .
J gene: TRBJ2-1
D gene: TRBD2
V gene: TRBV10-2

CDR3 protein: CASSIGGPDTQYF
CDR3 DNA: TGTGCCAGCAGCATAGGGGGCCCAGATACGCAGTATTTT
clone size: .
J gene: TRBJ2-3
D gene: TRBD1
V gene: TRBV9

CDR3 protein: CASSLQGHVAFF
CDR3 DNA: TGTGCCAGCAGCTTACAAGGACACGTCGCTTTCTTT
clone size: many
J gene: TRBJ1-1
D gene: .
V gene: TRBV11-3

CDR3 protein: CASSIPTGTGDSPLHF
CDR3 DNA: TGTGCCAGCAGCATACCGACCGGGACAGGCGACTCACCCCTCCACTTT
clone size: many
J gene: TRBJ1-6
D gene: TRBD1
V gene: TRBV7-9

CDR3 protein: CASRFRGAGGYEQYF
CDR3 DNA: TGTGCCAGCAGATTTCGAGGTGCAGGGGGCTACGAGCAGTACTTC
clone size: .
J gene: TRBJ2-7
D gene: TRBD1
V gene: TRBV6-2/TRBV6-3

CDR3 protein: CASSLSESRQYF
CDR3 DNA: TGTGCCAGCAGCTTAAGTGAAAGTCGGCAGTACTTC
clone size: few
J gene: TRBJ2-7
D gene: .
V gene: TRBV7-2

CDR3 protein: CASSQVAGADYGYTF
CDR3 DNA: TGCGCCAGCAGCCAAGTTGCAGGGGCGGACTATGGCTACACCTTC
clone size: many
J gene: TRBJ1-2
D gene: .
V gene: TRBV4-3

CDR3 protein: CSARPGSSTDTQYF
CDR3 DNA: TGCAGTGCTAGACCGGGATCTAGCACAGATACGCAGTATTTT
clone size: .
J gene: TRBJ2-3
D gene: .
V gene: TRBV20-1

CDR3 protein: CASSYSVRGRQETQYF
CDR3 DNA: TGTGCCAGCAGTTACTCCGTCAGGGGGCGGCAAGAGACCCAGTACTTC
clone size: few
J gene: TRBJ2-5
D gene: TRBD1
V gene: TRBV6-2/TRBV6-3

CDR3 protein: CASNSLVLEQYF
CDR3 DNA: TGTGCCAGCAATTCGCTAGTCCTCGAGCAGTACTTC
clone size: many
J gene: TRBJ2-7
D gene: .
V gene: TRBV2

CDR3 protein: CSVRGQGTNYGYTF
CDR3 DNA: TGCAGCGTCCGCGGACAGGGGACGAACTATGGCTACACCTTC
clone size: many
J gene: TRBJ1-2
D gene: TRBD1
V gene: TRBV29-1

CDR3 protein: CSVVRNAEAFF
CDR3 DNA: TGCAGCGTTGTGAGGAATGCTGAAGCTTTCTTT
clone size: many
J gene: TRBJ1-1
D gene: .
V gene: TRBV29-1

CDR3 protein: CSARDRGANVLTF
CDR3 DNA: TGCAGTGCTAGAGATCGAGGGGCCAACGTCCTGACTTTC
clone size: .
J gene: TRBJ2-6
D gene: .
V gene: TRBV20-1

CDR3 protein: CASSQGTAVGKLFF
CDR3 DNA: TGCGCCAGCAGCCAAGGAACAGCGGTAGGAAAACTGTTTTTT
clone size: many
J gene: TRBJ1-4
D gene: .
V gene: TRBV4-3

CDR3 protein: CASSLGTAGSYEQYF
CDR3 DNA: TGTGCCAGCAGCTTAGGGACCGCCGGCTCCTACGAGCAGTACTTC
clone size: .
J gene: TRBJ2-7
D gene: .
V gene: TRBV7-2

CDR3 protein: CASSLALISGGAGETQYF
CDR3 DNA: TGTGCCAGCAGCTTAGCGCTAATTAGCGGGGGGGCTGGAGAGACCCAGTACTTC
clone size: many
J gene: TRBJ2-5
D gene: TRBD2
V gene: TRBV7-2

CDR3 protein: CSVEIWGRGYTF
CDR3 DNA: TGCAGCGTTGAAATTTGGGGTCGCGGCTACACCTTC
clone size: many
J gene: TRBJ1-2
D gene: .
V gene: TRBV29-1

CDR3 protein: CASSFDSDTEAFF
CDR3 DNA: TGTGCCAGCAGCTTCGACTCAGACACTGAAGCTTTCTTT
clone size: many
J gene: TRBJ1-1
D gene: .
V gene: TRBV7-9

CDR3 protein: CATRQPATNEKLFF
CDR3 DNA: TGTGCCACCAGACAGCCCGCAACTAATGAAAAACTGTTTTTT
clone size: many
J gene: TRBJ1-4
D gene: .
V gene: TRBV7-8

CDR3 protein: CASLFGTGMGEQYF
CDR3 DNA: TGTGCCAGCCTCTTCGGTACAGGGATGGGCGAGCAGTACTTC
clone size: few
J gene: TRBJ2-7
D gene: .
V gene: TRBV2

CDR3 protein: CASSLTGVQPQHF
CDR3 DNA: TGTGCCAGCAGCCTTACAGGGGTGCAGCCCCAGCATTTT
clone size: .
J gene: TRBJ1-5
D gene: TRBD1
V gene: TRBV14

CDR3 protein: CASSSGLNYGYTF
CDR3 DNA: TGTGCCAGCAGCTCCGGACTAAACTATGGCTACACCTTC
clone size: many
J gene: TRBJ1-2
D gene: .
V gene: TRBV5-4

CDR3 protein: CSVLPGTANTEAFF
CDR3 DNA: TGCAGCGTCCTCCCCGGGACAGCCAACACTGAAGCTTTCTTT
clone size: .
J gene: TRBJ1-1
D gene: TRBD1
V gene: TRBV29-1

CDR3 protein: CASSLGEGTEAFF
CDR3 DNA: TGTGCCAGCAGTTTAGGAGAAGGCACTGAAGCTTTCTTT
clone size: few
J gene: TRBJ1-1
D gene: .
V gene: TRBV12-3/TRBV12-4

CDR3 protein: CASSLDLLRGAIGYTF
CDR3 DNA: TGTGCCAGCAGCTTAGATCTTTTGCGGGGGGCGATTGGCTACACCTTC
clone size: many
J gene: TRBJ1-2
D gene: .
V gene: TRBV11-2

CDR3 protein: CASSHTSGAGNTGELFF
CDR3 DNA: TGTGCCAGCAGTCACACTAGCGGGGCAGGCAACACCGGGGAGCTGTTTTTT
clone size: .
J gene: TRBJ2-2
D gene: TRBD2
V gene: TRBV12-3/TRBV12-4

CDR3 protein: CASSFWTGHAVGNNEQFF
CDR3 DNA: TGTGCCAGCAGTTTCTGGACAGGGCACGCAGTGGGGAACAATGAGCAGTTCTTC
clone size: many
J gene: TRBJ2-1
D gene: TRBD1
V gene: TRBV6-2/TRBV6-3

CDR3 protein: CASGLGPGTSRVTDTQYF
CDR3 DNA: TGTGCTAGTGGTTTGGGACCCGGGACTAGCAGGGTCACAGATACGCAGTATTTT
clone size: many
J gene: TRBJ2-3
D gene: TRBD2
V gene: TRBV12-5

CDR3 protein: CASSQREETQYF
CDR3 DNA: TGTGCCAGCAGCCAAAGAGAAGAGACCCAGTACTTC
clone size: .
J gene: TRBJ2-5
D gene: .
V gene: TRBV4-2

CDR3 protein: CASSQDAAGRQETQYF
CDR3 DNA: TGCGCCAGCAGCCAAGATGCGGCCGGCCGCCAAGAGACCCAGTACTTC
clone size: few
J gene: TRBJ2-5
D gene: .
V gene: TRBV4-3

CDR3 protein: CASRGRVGSPSYEQYF
CDR3 DNA: TGTGCCAGCAGGGGGCGGGTAGGGTCCCCTTCCTACGAGCAGTACTTC
clone size: many
J gene: TRBJ2-7
D gene: .
V gene: TRBV27

CDR3 protein: CASSFYNYGYTF
CDR3 DNA: TGTGCCAGCAGTTTTTACAACTATGGCTACACCTTC
clone size: many
J gene: TRBJ1-2
D gene: .
V gene: TRBV12-3/TRBV12-4

CDR3 protein: CSVMNTGELFF
CDR3 DNA: TGCAGCGTCATGAACACCGGGGAGCTGTTTTTT
clone size: .
J gene: TRBJ2-2
D gene: .
V gene: TRBV29-1

CDR3 protein: CASSSWGEAEAFF
CDR3 DNA: TGTGCCAGTAGTTCATGGGGAGAGGCTGAAGCTTTCTTT
clone size: few
J gene: TRBJ1-1
D gene: .
V gene: TRBV19

CDR3 protein: CASRPHSGQETQYF
CDR3 DNA: TGTGCCAGCAGGCCTCATAGCGGCCAAGAGACCCAGTACTTC
clone size: few
J gene: TRBJ2-5
D gene: .
V gene: TRBV11-3

CDR3 protein: CASSLAQGPYEQYF
CDR3 DNA: TGTGCCAGCAGCTTAGCGCAGGGTCCCTACGAGCAGTACTTC
clone size: few
J gene: TRBJ2-7
D gene: .
V gene: TRBV7-9

CDR3 protein: CASSLRGDFYGYTF
CDR3 DNA: TGTGCCAGCAGCTTACGAGGGGACTTCTATGGCTACACCTTC
clone size: many
J gene: TRBJ1-2
D gene: .
V gene: TRBV7-9

CDR3 protein: CASSQLGVSQAYNEQFF
CDR3 DNA: TGTGCCAGCAGTCAATTGGGGGTCAGTCAAGCCTACAATGAGCAGTTCTTC
clone size: .
J gene: TRBJ2-1
D gene: .
V gene: TRBV7-2

CDR3 protein: CASRGAPGGQYF
CDR3 DNA: TGTGCCAGCAGGGGAGCGCCGGGGGGCCAGTACTTC
clone size: many
J gene: TRBJ2-7
D gene: .
V gene: TRBV28

CDR3 protein: CASSLGTADDGYTF
CDR3 DNA: TGCGCCAGCAGCTTGGGGACAGCCGACGATGGCTACACCTTC
clone size: few
J gene: TRBJ1-2
D gene: .
V gene: TRBV5-1

CDR3 protein: CASSPAGTEGAPLHF
CDR3 DNA: TGTGCCAGCTCGCCGGCCGGGACTGAAGGTGCACCCCTCCACTTT
clone size: many
J gene: TRBJ1-6
D gene: .
V gene: TRBV18

CDR3 protein: CASSLSIAFTYNEQFF
CDR3 DNA: TGTGCCAGCAGTTTGTCTATCGCGTTCACCTACAATGAGCAGTTCTTC
clone size: .
J gene: TRBJ2-1
D gene: .
V gene: TRBV12-3/TRBV12-4